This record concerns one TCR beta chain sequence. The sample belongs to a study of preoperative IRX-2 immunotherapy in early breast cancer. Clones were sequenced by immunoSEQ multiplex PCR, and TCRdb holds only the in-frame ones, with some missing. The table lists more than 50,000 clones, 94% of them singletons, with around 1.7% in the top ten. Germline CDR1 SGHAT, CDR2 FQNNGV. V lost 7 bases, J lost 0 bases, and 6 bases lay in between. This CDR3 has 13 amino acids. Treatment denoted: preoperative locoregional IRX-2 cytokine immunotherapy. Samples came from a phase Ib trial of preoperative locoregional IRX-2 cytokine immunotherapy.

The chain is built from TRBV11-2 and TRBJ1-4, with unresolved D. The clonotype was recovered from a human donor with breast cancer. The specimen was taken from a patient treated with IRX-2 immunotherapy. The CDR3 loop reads CASTISTNEKLFF. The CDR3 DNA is TGTGCCAGCACCATATCAACTAATGAAAAACTGTTTTTT.